Detailed here is one T cell receptor beta chain. This entry is derived from a study of cytomegalovirus exposure and HLA in healthy donors. Regarding donors, all were healthy bone marrow donors. The PCR had 60 Vbeta and 13 Jbeta primers. Methods used by the authors: The authors later counted about 80 million unique TCR beta chains, 9 million to 12 million of them shared. This table comes from immunoSEQ multiplex PCR, and its TCRdb copy is limited to in-frame clones, with some not included. V and J calls plus clone size are reproduced from that table; the DNA served to infer D and trimming. Of roughly 180,000 clones listed, approximately 88% are singletons. The V gene lost 0 bases and the J gene lost 0 bases, with 8 bases spanning the gap. The CDR3 runs 15 residues. Germline V lookup: CDR1 ENHRY, CDR2 SYGVKD.

The sample taken for sequencing was PBMCs. The chain is built from TRBV10-3 and TRBJ1-1; D not resolved. The receptor's source is a boy younger than 10 in good health and CMV-seronegative. The CDR3 loop reads CAISESEGMNTEAFF. CDR3 sequence (DNA): TGTGCCATCAGTGAGTCGGAGGGCATGAACACTGAAGCTTTCTTT.